The sequence of this T cell receptor (beta chain) was determined in a study of blood T cell repertoires in COVID-19. Study information: Samples came from the United States, Italy and Spain, spanning acute and convalescent COVID-19.

The CDR3 runs 16 residues. Germline loops: CDR1 ENHRY, CDR2 SYGVKD. V lost 0 bases and J lost 7, with 15 bases in between. Produced via immunoSEQ multiplex PCR; TCRdb's table is partial and in-frame only. The table lists fewer than 250,000 clones, 84% of them singletons. This clone was counted only a few times. The sequenced material came from peripheral blood. This TCR was sampled from a woman aged 50 to 60 with active or convalescent COVID-19. The chain carries TRBV10-3 and TRBJ2-2, with a possible D match to TRBD2 (6 bases). CDR3 sequence (DNA): TGTGCCATCAGTGAGTCAAAAACGGGAGAGTTCGGGGAGCTGTTTTTT. Protein product: CAISESKTGEFGELFF.